This T cell receptor (beta chain) was observed in a study of early T cells in non-severe SARS-CoV-2 infection. This clonotype was seen many times. Molecules of cDNA were individually given unique molecular identifiers that were attached to them. TCRdb re-called the 5' RACE reads with MiXCR, one entry per CDR3 protein. The table lists some 71,000 distinct CDR3 sequences, about an eighth of them singletons. Trimming stripped 5 bases from V and 15 bases from J, with 13 bases between. CDR3 size: 11 residues. CDR1 and CDR2 (germline): LNHDA, SQIVND (reference sequence). This material consisted of whole blood, taken at baseline. The V gene is TRBV19, the J gene TRBJ1-4; possibly TRBD1 for D (6 bases). The clonotype originates from an adult who was a healthcare worker with PCR-confirmed SARS-CoV-2 infection or an uninfected control (not recorded which). This CDR3 is CASSAGHQVFF. CDR3 DNA sequence: TGTGCCAGTAGTGCGGGACACCAGGTGTTTTTT.